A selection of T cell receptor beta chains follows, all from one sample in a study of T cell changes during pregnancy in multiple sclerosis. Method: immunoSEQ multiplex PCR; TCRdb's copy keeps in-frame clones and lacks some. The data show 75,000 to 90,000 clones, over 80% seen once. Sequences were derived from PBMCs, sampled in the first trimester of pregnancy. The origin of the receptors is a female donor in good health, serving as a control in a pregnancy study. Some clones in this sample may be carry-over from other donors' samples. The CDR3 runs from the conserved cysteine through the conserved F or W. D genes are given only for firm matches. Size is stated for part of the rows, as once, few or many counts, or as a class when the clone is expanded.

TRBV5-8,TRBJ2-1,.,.,CASNLLLENTYNEQFF,TGTGCCAGCAATCTTTTACTAGAGAATACCTACAATGAGCAGTTCTTC
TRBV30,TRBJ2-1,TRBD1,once,CAWRKGGQQYNEQFF,TGTGCCTGGAGGAAAGGGGGACAGCAATACAATGAGCAGTTCTTC
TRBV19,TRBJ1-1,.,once,CASSMRPTEAFF,TGTGCCAGTAGTATGAGGCCCACTGAAGCTTTCTTT
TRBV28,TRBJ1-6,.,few,CASRTQQAYNSPLHF,TGTGCCAGCAGAACACAACAAGCGTATAATTCACCCCTCCACTTT
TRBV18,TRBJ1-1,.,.,CASSPGGPNMNTEAFF,TGTGCCAGCTCACCCGGGGGGCCTAATATGAACACTGAAGCTTTCTTT
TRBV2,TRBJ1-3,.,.,CASTLGRGGNTIYF,TGTGCCAGCACTTTAGGTCGGGGTGGAAACACCATATATTTT
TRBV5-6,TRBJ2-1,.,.,CASSLTGESSYNEQFF,TGTGCCAGCAGCTTGACTGGTGAGAGCTCCTACAATGAGCAGTTCTTC
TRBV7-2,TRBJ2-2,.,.,CASSTGQTNTGELFF,TGTGCCAGCAGCACCGGACAGACGAACACCGGGGAGCTGTTTTTT
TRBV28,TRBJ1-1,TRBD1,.,CASSAPGQREAFF,TGTGCCAGCAGTGCCCCGGGACAGCGTGAAGCTTTCTTT
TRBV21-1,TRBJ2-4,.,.,CASSKAKTSGNRCLAKNIQYF,TGTGCCAGCAGCAAGGCTAAGACTAGCGGGAACCGATGTCTAGCCAAAAACATTCAGTACTTC
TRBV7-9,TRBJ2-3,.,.,CASSLERGRDRATDTQYF,TGTGCCAGCAGCTTAGAGCGGGGGCGGGACAGGGCCACAGATACGCAGTATTTT
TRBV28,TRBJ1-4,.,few,CASSAAGTTNEKLFF,TGTGCCAGCAGTGCGGCCGGTACAACTAATGAAAAACTGTTTTTT
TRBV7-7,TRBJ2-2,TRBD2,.,CASSLAGGDTGELFF,TGTGCTAGCAGCTTAGCGGGAGGTGATACCGGGGAGCTGTTTTTT
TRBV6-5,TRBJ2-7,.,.,CASRDRSSYEQYF,TGTGCCAGCAGGGACAGAAGCTCCTACGAGCAGTACTTC
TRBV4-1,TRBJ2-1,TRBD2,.,CASSQDSKRGIHDEQFF,TGCGCCAGCAGCCAAGATTCGAAGCGGGGGATTCACGATGAGCAGTTCTTC
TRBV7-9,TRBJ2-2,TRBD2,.,CASSPFEREGTGELFF,TGTGCCAGCAGCCCGTTTGAGCGGGAGGGCACCGGGGAGCTGTTTTTT
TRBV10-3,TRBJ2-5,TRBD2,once,CAISVAGGKYQETQYF,TGTGCCATCAGTGTTGCGGGGGGGAAGTACCAAGAGACCCAGTACTTC
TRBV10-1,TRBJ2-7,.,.,CASSDRGSPYEQYF,TGCGCCAGCAGTGACAGGGGATCCCCCTACGAGCAGTACTTC
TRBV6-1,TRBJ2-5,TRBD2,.,CASSEYLAGDLKETQYF,TGTGCCAGCAGTGAATACTTAGCGGGGGACCTCAAGGAGACCCAGTACTTC